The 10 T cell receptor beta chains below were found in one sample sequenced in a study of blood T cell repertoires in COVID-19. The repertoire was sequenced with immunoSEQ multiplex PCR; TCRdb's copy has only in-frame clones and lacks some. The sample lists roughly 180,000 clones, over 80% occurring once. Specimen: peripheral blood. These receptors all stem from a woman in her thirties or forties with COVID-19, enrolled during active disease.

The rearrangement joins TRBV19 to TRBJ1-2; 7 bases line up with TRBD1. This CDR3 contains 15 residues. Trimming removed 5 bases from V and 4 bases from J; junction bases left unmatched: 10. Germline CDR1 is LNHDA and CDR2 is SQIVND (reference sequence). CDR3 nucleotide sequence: TGTGCCAGTAGTCCGCCCCGGGGACAGTCCTATGGCTACACCTTC. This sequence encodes CASSPPRGQSYGYTF. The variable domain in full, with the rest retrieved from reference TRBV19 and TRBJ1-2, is DGGITQSPKYLFRKEGQNVTLSCEQNLNHDAMYWYRQDPGQGLRLIYYSQIVNDFQKGDIAEGYSVSREKKESFPLTVTSAQKNPTAFYLCASSPPRGQSYGYTFGSGTRLTVV.

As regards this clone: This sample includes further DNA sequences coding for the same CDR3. The CDR3 loop is CASSPGYGYTF. CDR3 nucleotides: TGTGCCAGCAGTCCGGGATACGGCTACACCTTC. The rearrangement links TRBV6-5 to TRBJ1-2; D is unresolved. The length of the CDR3 is 11 residues. Trimming took off 5 bases at V and 8 bases at J, with 9 bases between the two ends. Germline CDR1 and CDR2: MNHEY and SVGAGI.

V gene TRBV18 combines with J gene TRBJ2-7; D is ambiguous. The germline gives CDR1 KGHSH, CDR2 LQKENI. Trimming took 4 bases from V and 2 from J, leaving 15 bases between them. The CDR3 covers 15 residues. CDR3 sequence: CASSRAPNPTYEQYF. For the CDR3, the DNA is TGTGCCAGCTCACGTGCCCCAAATCCTACCTACGAGCAGTACTTC.

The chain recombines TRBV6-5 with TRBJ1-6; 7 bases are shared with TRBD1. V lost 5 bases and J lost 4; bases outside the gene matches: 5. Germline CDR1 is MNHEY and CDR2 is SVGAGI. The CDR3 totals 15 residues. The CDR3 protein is CASSIQTGYNSPLHF. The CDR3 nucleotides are TGTGCCAGCAGTATTCAGACAGGGTATAATTCACCCCTCCACTTT.

Written as DNA, the CDR3 is TGTGCCAGCAGTGAGACCGGGACTAGCGGGGGGGATACGCAGTATTTT. As protein: CASSETGTSGGDTQYF. The chain employs TRBV6-4 and TRBJ2-3; TRBD2 aligns across 15 bases. J lost 6 bases, V lost 3 bases, and 4 bases had no gene match. Germline CDR1 and CDR2: MRHNA and SNTAGT. The CDR3 extends over 16 amino acids.

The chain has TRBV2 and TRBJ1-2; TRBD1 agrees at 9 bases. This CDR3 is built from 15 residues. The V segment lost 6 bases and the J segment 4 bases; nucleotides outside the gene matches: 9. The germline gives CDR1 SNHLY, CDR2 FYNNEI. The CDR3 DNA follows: TGTGCCAGCAGGGACAACAGGGGGCGAAGCTATGGCTACACCTTC. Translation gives CASRDNRGRSYGYTF.

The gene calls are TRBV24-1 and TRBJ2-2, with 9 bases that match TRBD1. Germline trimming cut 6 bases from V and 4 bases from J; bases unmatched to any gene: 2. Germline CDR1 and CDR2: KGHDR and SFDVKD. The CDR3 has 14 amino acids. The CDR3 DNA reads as TGTGCCACCAGTCGGACAGGGGTCACCGGGGAGCTGTTTTTT. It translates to CATSRTGVTGELFF.

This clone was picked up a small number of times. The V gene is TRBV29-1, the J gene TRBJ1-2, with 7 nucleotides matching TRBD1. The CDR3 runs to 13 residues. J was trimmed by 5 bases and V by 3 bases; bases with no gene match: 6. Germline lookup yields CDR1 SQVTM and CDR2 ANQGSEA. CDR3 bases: TGCAGCGTTGACCGGGACAGACTTTATGGCTACACCTTC. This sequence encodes CSVDRDRLYGYTF.

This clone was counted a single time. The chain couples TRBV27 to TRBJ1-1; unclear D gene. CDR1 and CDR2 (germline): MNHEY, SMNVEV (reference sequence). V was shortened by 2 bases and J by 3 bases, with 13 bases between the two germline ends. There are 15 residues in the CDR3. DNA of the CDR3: TGTGCCAGCAGTTTAGCGGCTCGGTGGGACACTGAAGCTTTCTTT. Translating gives CASSLAARWDTEAFF.

The CDR3 here is CASAKEYTIYF. The DNA of the CDR3 is TGTGCTAGTGCCAAAGAGTACACCATATATTTT. V usage is TRBV12-5 and J usage is TRBJ1-3; D is undetermined. Germline V CDR1 and CDR2: LGHNT, FRNRAP. Trimming removed 7 bases from V and 8 bases from J, with 9 bases in between. The CDR3 extends over 11 amino acids.